The clone carrying this T cell receptor (beta chain) was seen many times. This record belongs to a study of blood T cells in healthy people across ages. The use of a sample-barcoded 5' primer and a J-beta primer mix characterized a second PCR of about 7 to 12 cycles. Each CDR3 protein is one row after TCRdb ran MiXCR on the 5' RACE reads. The table lists about 650,000 distinct CDR3 sequences, roughly 30% of them singletons. The CDR3 totals 14 residues. V was clipped by 7 bases and J by 5 bases, with 17 bases between them. Germline CDR1 reads SGHTA; CDR2 reads FQGNSA. This chain joins TRBV7-2 and TRBJ2-5; D is unclear. The sequenced sample was blood. The TCR was taken from a woman of 80 years or more in good health. CDR3 bases: TGTGCCAGCACCCAATCGTCGGGTTATGAGACCCAGTACTTC. The encoded protein is CASTQSSGYETQYF.